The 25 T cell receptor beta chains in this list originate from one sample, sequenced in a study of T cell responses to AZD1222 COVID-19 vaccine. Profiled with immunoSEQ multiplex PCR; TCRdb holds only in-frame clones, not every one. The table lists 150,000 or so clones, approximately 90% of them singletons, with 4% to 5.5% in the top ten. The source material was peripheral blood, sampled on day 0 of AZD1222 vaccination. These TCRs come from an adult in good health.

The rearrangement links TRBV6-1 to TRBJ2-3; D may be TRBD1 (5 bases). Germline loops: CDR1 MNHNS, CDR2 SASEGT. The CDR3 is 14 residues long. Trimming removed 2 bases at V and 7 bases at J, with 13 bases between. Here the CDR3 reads CASSEQGNLNTQYF. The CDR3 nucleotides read TGTGCCAGCAGTGAACAGGGAAATTTAAATACGCAGTATTTT.

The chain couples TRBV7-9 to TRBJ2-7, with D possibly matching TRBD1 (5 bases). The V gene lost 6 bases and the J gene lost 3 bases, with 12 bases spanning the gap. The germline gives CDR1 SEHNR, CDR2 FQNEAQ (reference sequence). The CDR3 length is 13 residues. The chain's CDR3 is CASSLGARYEQYF. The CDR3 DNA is TGTGCCAGCAGTCTAGGGGCACGCTACGAGCAGTACTTC.

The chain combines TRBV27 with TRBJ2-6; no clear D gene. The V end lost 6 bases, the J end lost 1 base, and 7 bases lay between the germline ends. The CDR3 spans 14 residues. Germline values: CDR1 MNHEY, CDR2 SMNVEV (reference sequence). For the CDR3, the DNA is TGTGCCAGCAGACAGACGTCTGGGGCCAACGTCCTGACTTTC. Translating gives CASRQTSGANVLTF. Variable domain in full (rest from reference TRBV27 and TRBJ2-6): EAQVTQNPRYLITVTGKKLTVTCSQNMNHEYMSWYRQDPGLGLRQIYYSMNVEVTDKGDVPEGYKVSRKEKRNFPLILESPSPNQTSLYFCASRQTSGANVLTFGAGSRLTVL.

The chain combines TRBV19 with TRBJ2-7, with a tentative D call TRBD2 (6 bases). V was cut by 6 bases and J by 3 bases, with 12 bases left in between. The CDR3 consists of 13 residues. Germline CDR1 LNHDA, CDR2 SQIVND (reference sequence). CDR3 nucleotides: TGTGCCAGTAGCGGGGGTACCCTCTACGAGCAGTACTTC. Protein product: CASSGGTLYEQYF. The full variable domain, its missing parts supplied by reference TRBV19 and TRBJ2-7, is DGGITQSPKYLFRKEGQNVTLSCEQNLNHDAMYWYRQDPGQGLRLIYYSQIVNDFQKGDIAEGYSVSREKKESFPLTVTSAQKNPTAFYLCASSGGTLYEQYFGPGTRLTVT.

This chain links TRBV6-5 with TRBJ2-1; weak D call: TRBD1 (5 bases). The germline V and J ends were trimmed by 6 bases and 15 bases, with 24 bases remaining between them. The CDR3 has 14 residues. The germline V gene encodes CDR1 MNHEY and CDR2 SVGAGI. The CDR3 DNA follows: TGTGCCAGCAGATCACCTCGCGGCAGGGCCCTATCGTTCTTC. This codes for CASRSPRGRALSFF.

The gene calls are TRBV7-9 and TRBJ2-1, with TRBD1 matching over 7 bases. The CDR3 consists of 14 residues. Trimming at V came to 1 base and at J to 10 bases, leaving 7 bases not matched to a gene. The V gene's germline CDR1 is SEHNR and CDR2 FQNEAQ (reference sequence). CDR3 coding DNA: TGTGCCAGCAGCTTAGACGGCAGAGGGGGCGAGCAGTTCTTC. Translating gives CASSLDGRGGEQFF.

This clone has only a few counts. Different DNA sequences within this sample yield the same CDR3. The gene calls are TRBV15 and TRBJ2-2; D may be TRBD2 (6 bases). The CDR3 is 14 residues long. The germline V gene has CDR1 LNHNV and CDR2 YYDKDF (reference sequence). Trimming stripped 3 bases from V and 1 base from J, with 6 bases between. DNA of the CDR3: TGTGCCACCAGCAGGGGAGGGAACACCGGGGAGCTGTTTTTT. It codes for CATSRGGNTGELFF.

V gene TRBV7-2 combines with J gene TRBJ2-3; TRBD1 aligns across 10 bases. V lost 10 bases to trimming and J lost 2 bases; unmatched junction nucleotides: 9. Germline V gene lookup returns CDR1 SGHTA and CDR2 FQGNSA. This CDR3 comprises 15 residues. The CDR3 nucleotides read TGTGCCACATGGCGGGGACAGGGGTTCACAGATACGCAGTATTTT. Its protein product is CATWRGQGFTDTQYF.

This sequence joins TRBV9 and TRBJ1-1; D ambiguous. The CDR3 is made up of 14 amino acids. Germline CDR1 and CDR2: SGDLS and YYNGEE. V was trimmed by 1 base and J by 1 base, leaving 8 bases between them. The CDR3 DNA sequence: TGTGCCAGCAGCGTACTGGGCTCGAACACTGAAGCTTTCTTT. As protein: CASSVLGSNTEAFF.

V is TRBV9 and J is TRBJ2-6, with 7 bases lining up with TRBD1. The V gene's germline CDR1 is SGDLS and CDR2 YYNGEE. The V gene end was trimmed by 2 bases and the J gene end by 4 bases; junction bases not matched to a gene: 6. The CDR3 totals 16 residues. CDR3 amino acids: CASSVPRGFGANVLTF. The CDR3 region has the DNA TGTGCCAGCAGCGTGCCCAGGGGGTTCGGGGCCAACGTCCTGACTTTC.

CDR3: CAISESRLETGSPYNEQFF. The CDR3 DNA reads TGTGCCATCAGTGAGTCGAGACTCGAGACAGGGAGTCCGTACAATGAGCAGTTCTTC. The genes are TRBV10-3 and TRBJ2-1; 7 bases are shared with TRBD1. Germline CDR1 is ENHRY and CDR2 is SYGVKD. The CDR3 has 19 amino acids. V shed 0 bases, J shed 4 bases, and the junction held 15 bases outside the gene matches.

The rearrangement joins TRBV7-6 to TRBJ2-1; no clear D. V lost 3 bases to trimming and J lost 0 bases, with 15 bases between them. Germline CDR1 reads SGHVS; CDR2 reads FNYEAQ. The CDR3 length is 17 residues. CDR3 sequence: CASSFRDSYRSYNEQFF. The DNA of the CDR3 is TGTGCCAGCAGCTTCCGAGACTCGTATCGCTCCTACAATGAGCAGTTCTTC.

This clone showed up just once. The CDR3 protein is CASSYPASSEQFF. The CDR3 coding sequence is TGTGCCAGCAGCTACCCTGCTAGCAGTGAGCAGTTCTTC. V usage is TRBV7-2 and J usage is TRBJ2-1; D is possibly TRBD2 (5 bases). Germline assignment: CDR1 SGHTA and CDR2 FQGNSA. The CDR3 runs 13 residues. Trimming shortened V by 4 bases and J by 9 bases, and 13 bases separated the two germline ends. The variable domain in full, completed from reference TRBV7-2 and TRBJ2-1, reads GAGVSQSPSNKVTEKGKDVELRCDPISGHTALYWYRQSLGQGLEFLIYFQGNSAPDKSGLPSDRFSAERTGGSVSTLTIQRTQQEDSAVYLCASSYPASSEQFFGPGTRLTVL.

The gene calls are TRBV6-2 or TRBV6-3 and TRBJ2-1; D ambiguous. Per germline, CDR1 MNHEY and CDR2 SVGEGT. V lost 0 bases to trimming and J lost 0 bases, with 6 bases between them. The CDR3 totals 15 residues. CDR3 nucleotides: TGTGCCAGCAGTTACTCAGAGAGCTCCTACAATGAGCAGTTCTTC. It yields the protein CASSYSESSYNEQFF.

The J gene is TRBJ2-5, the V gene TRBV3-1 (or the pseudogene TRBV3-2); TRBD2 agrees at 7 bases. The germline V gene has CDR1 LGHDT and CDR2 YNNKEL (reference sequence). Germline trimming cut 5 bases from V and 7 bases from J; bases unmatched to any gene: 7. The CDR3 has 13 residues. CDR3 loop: CASSTAREGTQYF. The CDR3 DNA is TGTGCCAGCAGCACAGCGAGGGAGGGGACCCAGTACTTC.

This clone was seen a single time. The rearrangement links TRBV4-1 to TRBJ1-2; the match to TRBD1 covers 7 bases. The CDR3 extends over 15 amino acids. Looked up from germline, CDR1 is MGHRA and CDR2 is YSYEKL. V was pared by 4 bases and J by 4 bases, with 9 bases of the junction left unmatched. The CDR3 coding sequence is TGCGCCAGCAGCCCCTATGACAGGGAAACCTATGGCTACACCTTC. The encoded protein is CASSPYDRETYGYTF.

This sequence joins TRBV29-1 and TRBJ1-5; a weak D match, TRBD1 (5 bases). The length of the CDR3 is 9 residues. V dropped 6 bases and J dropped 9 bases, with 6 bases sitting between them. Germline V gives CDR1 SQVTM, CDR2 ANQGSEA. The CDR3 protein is CSVGPPQHF. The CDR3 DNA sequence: TGCAGCGTGGGGCCGCCCCAGCATTTT.

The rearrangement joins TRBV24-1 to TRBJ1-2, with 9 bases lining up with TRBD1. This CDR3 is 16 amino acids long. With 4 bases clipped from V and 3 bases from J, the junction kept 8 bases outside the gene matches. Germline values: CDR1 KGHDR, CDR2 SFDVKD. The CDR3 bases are TGTGCCACCAGTGACCCTAAGACAGGGGGGCACTATGGCTACACCTTC. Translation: CATSDPKTGGHYGYTF.

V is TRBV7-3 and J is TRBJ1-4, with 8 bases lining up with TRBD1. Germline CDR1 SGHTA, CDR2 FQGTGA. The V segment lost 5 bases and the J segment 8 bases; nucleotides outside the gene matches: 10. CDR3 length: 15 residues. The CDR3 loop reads CASSQTGGPGEKLFF. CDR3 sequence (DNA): TGTGCCAGCAGCCAAACAGGGGGACCGGGCGAAAAACTGTTTTTT.

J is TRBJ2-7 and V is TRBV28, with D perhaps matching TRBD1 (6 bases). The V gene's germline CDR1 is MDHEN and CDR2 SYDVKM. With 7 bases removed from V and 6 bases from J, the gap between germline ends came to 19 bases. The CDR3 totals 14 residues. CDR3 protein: CASTQFSGAVEQYF. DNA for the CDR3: TGTGCCAGCACCCAATTCTCAGGGGCGGTCGAGCAGTACTTC.

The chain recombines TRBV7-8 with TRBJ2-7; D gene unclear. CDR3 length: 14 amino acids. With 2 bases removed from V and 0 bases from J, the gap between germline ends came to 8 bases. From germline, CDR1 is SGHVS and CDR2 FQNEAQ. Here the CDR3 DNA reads TGTGCCAGCAGCTTACCCATGAGCTCCTACGAGCAGTACTTC. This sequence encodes CASSLPMSSYEQYF.

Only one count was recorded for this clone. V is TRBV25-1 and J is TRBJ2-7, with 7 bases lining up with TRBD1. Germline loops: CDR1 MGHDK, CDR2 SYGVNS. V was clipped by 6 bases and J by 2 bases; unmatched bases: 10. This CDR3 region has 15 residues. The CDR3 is CASRKQGPKTYEQYF. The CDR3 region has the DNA TGTGCCAGCAGAAAACAGGGGCCAAAGACCTACGAGCAGTACTTC.

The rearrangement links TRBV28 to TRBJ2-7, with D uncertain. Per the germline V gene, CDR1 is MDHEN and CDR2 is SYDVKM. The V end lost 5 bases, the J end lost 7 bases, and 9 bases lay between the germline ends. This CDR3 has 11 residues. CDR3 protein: CASSPWREQYF. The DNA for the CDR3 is TGTGCCAGCAGTCCCTGGAGAGAGCAGTACTTC.

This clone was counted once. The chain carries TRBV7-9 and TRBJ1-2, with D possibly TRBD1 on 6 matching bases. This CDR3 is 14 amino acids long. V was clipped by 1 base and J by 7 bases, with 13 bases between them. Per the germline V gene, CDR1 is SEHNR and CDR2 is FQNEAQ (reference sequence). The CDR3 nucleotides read TGTGCCAGCAGCTTAGGTCAGGGGCTGGTTGGCTACACCTTC. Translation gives CASSLGQGLVGYTF.

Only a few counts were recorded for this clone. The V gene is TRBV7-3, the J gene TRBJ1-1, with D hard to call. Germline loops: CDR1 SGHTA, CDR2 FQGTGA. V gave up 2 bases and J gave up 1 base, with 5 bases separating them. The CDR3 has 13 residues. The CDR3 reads CASSLYWNTEAFF. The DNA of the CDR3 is TGTGCCAGCAGCTTATATTGGAACACTGAAGCTTTCTTT.